Listed below are T cell receptor beta chains from one sample, sequenced in a study of technical replicates of blood from a few donors. Data came from immunoSEQ multiplex PCR; TCRdb stores just in-frame clones and leaves some out. The table lists about 82,000 clones, 96% of them singletons. Material: T cells isolated from PBMCs. The receptor set was obtained from a human donor in good health. The CDR3 runs from the conserved cysteine through the conserved F or W. The order of the fields is V gene, clone size, D gene, J gene, CDR3 DNA, CDR3 protein. A D gene is named only where the DNA matches it firmly. Rows give clone size only sometimes, using once, few, many, or a class for an expanded clone.

>TRBV2|NA|NA|TRBJ2-1
TGTGCCAGGCTGTCGGGAAATGAGCAGTTCTTC
CARLSGNEQFF
>TRBV27|NA|NA|TRBJ2-5
TGTGCCAGCACCTCCTTCGAGCGGGAGACCCAGTACTTC
CASTSFERETQYF
>TRBV19|NA|TRBD1|TRBJ2-5
TGTGCCAGTAGTATATGGGACAGGAACCGGGTTTGGACCCAGTACTTC
CASSIWDRNRVWTQYF
>TRBV4-1|NA|NA|TRBJ1-2
TGCGCCAGCAGCCTTCATACAACTAACTATGGCTACACCTTC
CASSLHTTNYGYTF
>TRBV27|NA|TRBD1|TRBJ2-5
TGTGCCAGCAGTCCGACAGGGGGCTGGGGAGAGACCCAGTACTTC
CASSPTGGWGETQYF
>TRBV28|NA|NA|TRBJ1-2
TGTGCCAGCAGTTCCGGACAGCCCTATGGCTACACCTTC
CASSSGQPYGYTF
>TRBV6-5|NA|NA|TRBJ2-7
TGTGCCAGCAGTTATGACAGACAATTCTACGAGCAGTACTTC
CASSYDRQFYEQYF
>TRBV6-1|NA|NA|TRBJ2-5
TGTGCCAGTGCCCCGACTTTTAAAGAGACCCAGTACTTC
CASAPTFKETQYF
>TRBV7-2|NA|NA|TRBJ2-1
TGTGCCAGCAGCCGCCGGACAAATGAGCAGTTCTTC
CASSRRTNEQFF
>TRBV9|NA|NA|TRBJ1-2
TGTGCCAGCAGCGTAGAGGTCCCGGACAAGGATGGCTACACCTTC
CASSVEVPDKDGYTF
>TRBV30|NA|NA|TRBJ2-2
TGTGCCTGGAGTACGGGTGTTGAGCTGTTTTTT
CAWSTGVELFF
>TRBV7-9|NA|NA|TRBJ1-1
TGTGCCAGCAGCTTAACGTTCGGGAACACTGAAGCTTTCTTT
CASSLTFGNTEAFF
>TRBV6-1|NA|NA|TRBJ2-7
TGTGCCAGCAGCGAGATATCCTACGAGCAGTACTTC
CASSEISYEQYF
>TRBV9|NA|TRBD2|TRBJ2-3
TGTGCCAGCAGCGTAGCACTAGCGGGAAGTCTTACAGATACGCAGTATTTT
CASSVALAGSLTDTQYF
>TRBV5-4|NA|TRBD2|TRBJ2-1
TGTGCCAGCAGCCCCAACCCGGGGGGCAATGAGCAGTTCTTC
CASSPNPGGNEQFF
>TRBV6-4|once|NA|TRBJ2-3
TGTGCCAGCAGTGACTCATACGGGAACACAGATACGCAGTATTTT
CASSDSYGNTDTQYF
>TRBV7-9|NA|TRBD1|TRBJ2-5
TGTGCCAGCAGCGCCAGGGGGCGAGTCGAGACCCAGTACTTC
CASSARGRVETQYF
>TRBV5-6|NA|TRBD2|TRBJ2-7
TGTGCCAGCAGCGCCGATTGGACTAGCGGCGACGAGCAGTACTTC
CASSADWTSGDEQYF
>TRBV5-6|NA|TRBD1|TRBJ1-5
TGTGCCAGCAGCTATAACGACAGGGCTAATCAGCCCCAGCATTTT
CASSYNDRANQPQHF
>TRBV4-2|NA|NA|TRBJ2-7
TGTGCCAGCAGCCAAGATCGGGGGAACTACGAGCAGTACTTC
CASSQDRGNYEQYF
>TRBV7-9|once|NA|TRBJ2-1
TGTGCCAGCGAAGGGGCGCGGGAGCAGTTCTTC
CASEGAREQFF
>TRBV27|NA|NA|TRBJ1-2
TGTGCCAGCAGTTTTTCCCAGGGCTATGGCTACACCTTC
CASSFSQGYGYTF
>TRBV5-1|NA|NA|TRBJ1-2
TGCGCCAGCAGCCCAGGTTATGGCTACACCTTC
CASSPGYGYTF